The 10 T cell receptor beta chains given below trace back to one sample, sequenced in a study of identical twins (dated by TCRdb to the mid-2010s). Libraries were made using 5' RACE. Sequencer: Illumina HiSeq 2000. TCRdb trimmed the raw reads at Q25, called clones with MiXCR and kept productive beta chains. Rows merge per CDR3 protein into single entries with the most common DNA and genes. Present in this sample are 200,000 to 250,000 distinct CDR3 sequences, roughly 13% of which were seen just once. The ten largest clones add up to 4% to 5% of the sample. These data were also reused for a study on yellow fever vaccine responses in identical twins.

The sample comprised memory (CD45RO+) T cells sorted from blood. Reading the label with the study, this specimen's cell subset or site is: CD45RO+ enriched T cells. The origin of the receptors is a young woman in good health.

This clonotype has more than one count but fewer than ten. V and J are TRBV15 and TRBJ2-2; D may be TRBD1 or TRBD2 (5 bases each). CDR3 length: 13 amino acids. V shed 1 base and J shed 6 bases, with 6 bases lying between them. Germline V gives CDR1 LNHNV, CDR2 YYDKDF (reference sequence). The CDR3 loop is CATSRGGAGELFF. The CDR3, as DNA: TGTGCCACCAGCAGAGGAGGGGCCGGGGAGCTGTTTTTT.

The chain recombines TRBV3-1 with TRBJ2-7; possibly TRBD1 for D (8 bases). V was pared by 5 bases and J by 5 bases, with 22 bases between. The CDR3 spans 16 residues. The germline V gene encodes CDR1 LGHDT and CDR2 YNNKEL (reference sequence). CDR3 nucleotides: TGTGCCAGCAGCAAGCGCGGGAGACAGGGGTACCACGAGCAGTACTTC. It is translated as CASSKRGRQGYHEQYF.

The chain joins TRBV28 to TRBJ2-1, with TRBD2 matching over 12 bases. CDR1 is MDHEN and CDR2 is SYDVKM in the germline V gene. Trimming cost V 2 bases and J 6 bases; bases outside gene matches: 17. There are 20 residues in the CDR3. CDR3 sequence: CASSLGLAGGSQRWGNEQFF. The CDR3 nucleotides read TGTGCCAGCAGTTTAGGGCTAGCGGGGGGGTCGCAACGCTGGGGCAATGAGCAGTTCTTC.

This clonotype was seen a few times. This chain links TRBV29-1 with TRBJ2-3, with D tentatively TRBD2 (6 bases). V was clipped by 6 bases and J by 6 bases, with 16 bases between them. The CDR3 spans 13 residues. From germline, CDR1 is SQVTM and CDR2 ANQGSEA. The CDR3 region has the DNA TGCAGCGTATCGCGGGGTCCAGGGGATACGCAGTATTTT. It specifies CSVSRGPGDTQYF.

The table lists this clonotype with many counts. The rearrangement links TRBV11-2 to TRBJ2-1, with D perhaps given as TRBD1 or TRBD2 (5 bases each). Germline-derived CDR1 and CDR2 are SGHAT and FQNNGV. CDR3 size: 13 residues. The germline V and J ends were trimmed by 5 bases and 14 bases, with 19 bases remaining between them. This chain's CDR3 is CASSRSIRDRKFF. Written as DNA, the CDR3 is TGTGCCAGCAGCAGAAGTATCCGGGACCGCAAGTTCTTC. The variable domain in full, with the rest retrieved from reference TRBV11-2 and TRBJ2-1, is EAGVAQSPRYKIIEKRQSVAFWCNPISGHATLYWYQQILGQGPKLLIQFQNNGVVDDSQLPKDRFSAERLKGVDSTLKIQPAKLEDSAVYLCASSRSIRDRKFFGPGTRLTVL.

This clonotype was counted ten times or more. This chain links TRBV28 with TRBJ1-2; perhaps TRBD1 as D (6 bases). Trimming cost V 2 bases and J 8 bases, with 21 bases left between them. Germline assignment: CDR1 MDHEN and CDR2 SYDVKM. CDR3 length equals 16 residues. The CDR3 spells CASSLLSKGGADGYTF. Here the CDR3 DNA reads TGTGCCAGCAGTTTACTCTCCAAGGGGGGGGCGGACGGCTACACCTTC.

In this sample, this clonotype turned up a few times. The chain combines TRBV3-1 with TRBJ2-7, with 8 bases identical to TRBD2. Germline-derived CDR1 and CDR2 are LGHDT and YNNKEL (reference sequence). The V and J ends lost 0 bases and 2 bases, in that order; junction bases with no gene match: 6. The length of the CDR3 is 16 residues. The CDR3: CASSQDSGDYTYEQYF. As DNA, the CDR3 is TGTGCCAGCAGCCAAGATAGCGGGGACTACACCTACGAGCAGTACTTC.

This clonotype was detected many times. In DNA form, the CDR3 reads TGTGCCAGCAGTGACCGCGGGGGGCCCGAAGATACGCAGTATTTT. This sequence encodes CASSDRGGPEDTQYF. This chain connects TRBV2 to TRBJ2-3; 8 nucleotides align to TRBD2. Germline CDR1 SNHLY, CDR2 FYNNEI. Trimming removed 3 bases from V and 5 bases from J; junction bases left unmatched: 7. The CDR3 contains 15 residues.

The genes are TRBV4-3 and TRBJ2-1, with unresolved D. The V end was cut by 4 bases, the J end by 12 bases, with 22 bases between. In germline, CDR1 is LGHNA, CDR2 YSLEER. This CDR3 spans 15 amino acids. The chain's CDR3 is CASSRTLNDPSVQFF. CDR3 DNA sequence: TGCGCCAGCAGCCGGACGCTAAATGACCCGAGCGTGCAGTTCTTC.

V usage is TRBV6-1 and J usage is TRBJ2-7; D might be TRBD2 (7 bases). CDR1 is MNHNS, CDR2 SASEGT, per germline. CDR3 length: 15 amino acids. Trimming stripped 3 bases from V and 0 bases from J, with 12 bases between. The CDR3 coding sequence is TGTGCCAGCAGTGATGAGGGGGGGAGCTCCTACGAGCAGTACTTC. Protein product: CASSDEGGSSYEQYF.